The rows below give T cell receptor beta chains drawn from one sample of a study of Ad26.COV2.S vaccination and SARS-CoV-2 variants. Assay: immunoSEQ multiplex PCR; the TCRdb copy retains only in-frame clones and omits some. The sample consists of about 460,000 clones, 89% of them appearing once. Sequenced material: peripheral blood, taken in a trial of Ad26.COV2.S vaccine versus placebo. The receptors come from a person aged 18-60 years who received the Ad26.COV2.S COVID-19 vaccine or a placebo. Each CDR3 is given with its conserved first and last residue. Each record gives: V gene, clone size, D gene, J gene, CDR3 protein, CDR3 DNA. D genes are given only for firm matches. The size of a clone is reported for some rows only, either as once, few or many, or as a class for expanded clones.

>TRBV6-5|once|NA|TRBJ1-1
CASSPQGRENTEAFF
TGTGCCAGCAGTCCACAGGGTAGGGAGAACACTGAAGCTTTCTTT
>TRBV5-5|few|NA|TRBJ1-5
CASSPIVGEGNQPQHF
TGTGCCAGCAGCCCTATCGTGGGGGAGGGCAATCAGCCCCAGCATTTT
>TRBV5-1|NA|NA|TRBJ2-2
CASSLGPNTGELFF
TGCGCCAGCAGCTTGGGCCCGAACACCGGGGAGCTGTTTTTT
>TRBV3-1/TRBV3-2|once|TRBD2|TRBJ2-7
CASSLRLAGGYYEQYF
TGTGCCAGCAGCCTTCGACTAGCGGGAGGATACTACGAGCAGTACTTC
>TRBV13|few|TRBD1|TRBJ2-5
CASSWTGVGQETQYF
TGTGCCAGCAGCTGGACAGGGGTCGGCCAAGAGACCCAGTACTTC
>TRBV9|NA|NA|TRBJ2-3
CASSVGPGSADTQYF
TGTGCCAGCAGCGTAGGCCCCGGTTCCGCAGATACGCAGTATTTT
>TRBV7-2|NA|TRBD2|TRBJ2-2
CASSLYGTRVSGELFF
TGTGCCAGCAGCTTATACGGGACTAGAGTTTCCGGGGAGCTGTTTTTT
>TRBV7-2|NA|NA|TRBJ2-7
CASSANPGRPPNSYEQYF
TGTGCCAGCAGCGCCAACCCGGGCCGCCCACCCAACTCCTACGAGCAGTACTTC
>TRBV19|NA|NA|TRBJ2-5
CASSLLPGRETQYF
TGTGCCAGTAGCCTTCTGCCCGGTAGAGAGACCCAGTACTTC
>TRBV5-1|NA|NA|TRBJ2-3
CASSPGSTDTQYF
TGCGCCAGCAGTCCGGGCAGCACAGATACGCAGTATTTT
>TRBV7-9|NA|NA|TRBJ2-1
CASSLGGRGYNEQFF
TGTGCCAGCAGCTTAGGGGGTCGAGGATACAATGAGCAGTTCTTC
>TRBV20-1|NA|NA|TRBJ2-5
CSARDSRAQYF
TGCAGTGCTAGGGATTCACGGGCCCAGTACTTC
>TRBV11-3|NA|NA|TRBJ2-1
CASSFLRDNEQFF
TGTGCCAGCAGCTTTCTGAGGGACAATGAGCAGTTCTTC
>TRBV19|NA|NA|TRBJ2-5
CASSQGLKETQYF
TGTGCCAGTAGTCAGGGGTTGAAAGAGACCCAGTACTTC
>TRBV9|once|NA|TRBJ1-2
CASSVDRGSGYGYTF
TGTGCCAGCAGCGTAGATCGGGGATCGGGCTATGGCTACACCTTC
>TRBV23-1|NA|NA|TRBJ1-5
CASSQSVDSSNQPQHF
TGCGCCAGCAGTCAATCGGTAGATTCTAGCAATCAGCCCCAGCATTTT
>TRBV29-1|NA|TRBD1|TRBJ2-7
CSVQTGTGYEQYF
TGCAGCGTACAAACCGGGACAGGTTACGAGCAGTACTTC
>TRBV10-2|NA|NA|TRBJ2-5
CASSEENRVRETQYF
TGCGCCAGCAGTGAGGAGAACAGGGTCCGGGAGACCCAGTACTTC
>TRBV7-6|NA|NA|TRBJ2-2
CASSFSNTGELFF
TGTGCCAGCAGCTTCTCGAACACCGGGGAGCTGTTTTTT
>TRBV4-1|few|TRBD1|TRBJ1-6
CASSQESAGGSSPLHF
TGCGCCAGCAGCCAAGAATCAGCAGGGGGTTCCTCACCCCTCCACTTT
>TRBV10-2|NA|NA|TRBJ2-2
CASSESIGSDTGELFF
TGCGCCAGCAGTGAGTCGATCGGTAGTGACACCGGGGAGCTGTTTTTT
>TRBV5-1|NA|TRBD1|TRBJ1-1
CASSTTGSNEAFF
TGCGCCAGCAGTACGACAGGGTCTAATGAAGCTTTCTTT
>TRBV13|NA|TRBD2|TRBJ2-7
CASSRFLCGRMGLGTCEQYF
TGTGCCAGCAGCCGTTTTCTTTGCGGGAGAATGGGCCTGGGGACCTGCGAGCAGTACTTC